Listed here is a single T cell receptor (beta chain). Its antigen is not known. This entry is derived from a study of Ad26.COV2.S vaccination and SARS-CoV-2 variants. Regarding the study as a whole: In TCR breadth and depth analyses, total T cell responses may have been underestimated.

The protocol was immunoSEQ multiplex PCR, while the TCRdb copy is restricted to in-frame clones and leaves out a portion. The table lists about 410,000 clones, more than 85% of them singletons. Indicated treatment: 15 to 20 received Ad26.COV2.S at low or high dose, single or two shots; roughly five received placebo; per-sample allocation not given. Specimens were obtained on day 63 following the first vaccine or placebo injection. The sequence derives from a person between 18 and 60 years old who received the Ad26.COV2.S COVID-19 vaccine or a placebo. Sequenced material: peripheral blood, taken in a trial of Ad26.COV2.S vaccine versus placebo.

CDR3 in amino acids: CASSHNGKGTEAFF. For the CDR3, the DNA is TGTGCCAGCAGCCACAATGGGAAAGGCACTGAAGCTTTCTTT. This chain links TRBV3-1 (or the pseudogene TRBV3-2) with TRBJ1-1; D gene unclear. V lost 3 bases and J lost 4, with 12 bases in between. The CDR3 runs 14 residues. Germline CDR1 LGHDT, CDR2 YNNKEL (reference sequence).